The T cell receptor (beta chain) under discussion was sequenced for a study of CD8 T cells in Susac syndrome. For the study at large: Within the sequenced Susac syndrome patient group, five or six exhibited active disease and eight were in remission. When blood was drawn, the patients with Susac syndrome were therapy-naive, on corticosteroids, or on intravenous immunoglobulin alone.

Recently defined diagnostic criteria classed the Susac syndrome patients as definite or probable. Random hexamers were used to reverse transcribe an amount of about 0.5 to 1 ug RNA. TCRdb independently ran MiXCR on the immunoSEQ multiplex PCR reads; one entry per CDR3 protein. The sample holds about 140,000 distinct CDR3 sequences; just under 95% are singletons and the top ten take 0.13% to 0.15%. The CDR3 is 14 amino acids. V gave up 3 bases and J gave up 2 bases, with 10 bases separating them. V usage is TRBV12-3 or TRBV12-4 and J usage is TRBJ2-5; D is perhaps TRBD1 (5 bases). The sample consisted of CD4+ T cells from PBMCs. The sequence was obtained from a human donor with Susac syndrome. The CDR3 loop reads CASSLSAGQETQYF. CDR3 nucleotides: TGTGCCAGCAGTTTGTCGGCAGGGCAAGAGACCCAGTACTTC.